This T cell receptor (beta chain) derives from a study of T cell repertoires in cytomegalovirus infection (dated by TCRdb to between 2018 and 2021). In the study overall: The peptide stimulations were aimed at well-studied HLA-B-restricted epitopes as well as recently identified HLA-C-restricted CMV epitopes, whose presentation resists viral immunomodulation. Because public TCR beta signatures pointed to carriage of CMV infection together with the matching HLA type, the HLA type of each donor mattered for the analysis. Overall results and qualifications from the work: In the ex vivo response, HLA-C-restricted CMV-specific TCR beta clonotypes were dominant, and in two of eight donors the single most frequent clonotype came from this HLA-C-restricted group. In both this cohort and an independent cohort of 350 to 400 donors, the cumulative frequency of public TCR beta family members distinguished carriers of CMV infection plus the relevant HLA type.

The sample's treatment or condition label, in plain terms: in vitro stimulation with specific CMV peptide epitopes to enrich CMV-specific T cells. This clonotype was observed at least ten times. Its cognate antigen has yet to be identified. Per-base qualities were not stored, and no clone one base away is much larger. Sequencing was performed on an Illumina HiSeq 1500. TCRdb redid the processing of the public reads, applying fastp at Q25 and MiXCR, and retained in-frame beta chains. Each entry merges the rows of one CDR3 protein and shows their most common DNA and genes. The sample table contains hundreds of thousands of distinct CDR3 sequences; only one count was recorded for 25% to 30% of them. The top ten constitute roughly 20% of the sample. The junction shows trimming of 5 bases on V and 6 bases on J, plus 13 bases between the germline ends. Measured from the cysteine to the phenylalanine, the CDR3 is 13 residues long. Just the 39-base CDR3 DNA is kept, in frame starting at base 1. Via the germline V gene (reference sequence), CDR1 is SEHNR and CDR2 FQNEAQ.

This clonotype originated in a human donor in good health (CMV status not recorded). Some clones in this sample may be carry-over from other donors' samples. Specimen: cultured PBMCs, collected from culture after CMV antigen stimulation. The V and J segments used are TRBV7-9 and TRBJ1-2; too little of a D gene remains to name it. The CDR3 has the sequence CASSPGRENGYTF. The nucleotide sequence reads TGTGCCAGCAGCCCCGGAAGGGAAAATGGCTACACCTTC.